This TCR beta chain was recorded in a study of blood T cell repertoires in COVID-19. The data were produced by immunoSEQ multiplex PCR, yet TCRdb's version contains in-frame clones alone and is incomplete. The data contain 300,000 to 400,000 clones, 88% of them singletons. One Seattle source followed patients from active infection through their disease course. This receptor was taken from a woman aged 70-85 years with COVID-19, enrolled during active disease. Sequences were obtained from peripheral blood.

CDR3 in amino acids: CASSLVQEGVYGYTF. CDR3 DNA: TGTGCCAGCAGCTTAGTACAGGAGGGAGTCTATGGCTACACCTTC. This chain joins TRBV7-9 and TRBJ1-2; possibly TRBD1 for D (5 bases). Trimming shortened V by 1 base and J by 4 bases, and 13 bases separated the two germline ends. The CDR3 loop spans 15 amino acids. From germline, CDR1 is SEHNR and CDR2 FQNEAQ (reference sequence).